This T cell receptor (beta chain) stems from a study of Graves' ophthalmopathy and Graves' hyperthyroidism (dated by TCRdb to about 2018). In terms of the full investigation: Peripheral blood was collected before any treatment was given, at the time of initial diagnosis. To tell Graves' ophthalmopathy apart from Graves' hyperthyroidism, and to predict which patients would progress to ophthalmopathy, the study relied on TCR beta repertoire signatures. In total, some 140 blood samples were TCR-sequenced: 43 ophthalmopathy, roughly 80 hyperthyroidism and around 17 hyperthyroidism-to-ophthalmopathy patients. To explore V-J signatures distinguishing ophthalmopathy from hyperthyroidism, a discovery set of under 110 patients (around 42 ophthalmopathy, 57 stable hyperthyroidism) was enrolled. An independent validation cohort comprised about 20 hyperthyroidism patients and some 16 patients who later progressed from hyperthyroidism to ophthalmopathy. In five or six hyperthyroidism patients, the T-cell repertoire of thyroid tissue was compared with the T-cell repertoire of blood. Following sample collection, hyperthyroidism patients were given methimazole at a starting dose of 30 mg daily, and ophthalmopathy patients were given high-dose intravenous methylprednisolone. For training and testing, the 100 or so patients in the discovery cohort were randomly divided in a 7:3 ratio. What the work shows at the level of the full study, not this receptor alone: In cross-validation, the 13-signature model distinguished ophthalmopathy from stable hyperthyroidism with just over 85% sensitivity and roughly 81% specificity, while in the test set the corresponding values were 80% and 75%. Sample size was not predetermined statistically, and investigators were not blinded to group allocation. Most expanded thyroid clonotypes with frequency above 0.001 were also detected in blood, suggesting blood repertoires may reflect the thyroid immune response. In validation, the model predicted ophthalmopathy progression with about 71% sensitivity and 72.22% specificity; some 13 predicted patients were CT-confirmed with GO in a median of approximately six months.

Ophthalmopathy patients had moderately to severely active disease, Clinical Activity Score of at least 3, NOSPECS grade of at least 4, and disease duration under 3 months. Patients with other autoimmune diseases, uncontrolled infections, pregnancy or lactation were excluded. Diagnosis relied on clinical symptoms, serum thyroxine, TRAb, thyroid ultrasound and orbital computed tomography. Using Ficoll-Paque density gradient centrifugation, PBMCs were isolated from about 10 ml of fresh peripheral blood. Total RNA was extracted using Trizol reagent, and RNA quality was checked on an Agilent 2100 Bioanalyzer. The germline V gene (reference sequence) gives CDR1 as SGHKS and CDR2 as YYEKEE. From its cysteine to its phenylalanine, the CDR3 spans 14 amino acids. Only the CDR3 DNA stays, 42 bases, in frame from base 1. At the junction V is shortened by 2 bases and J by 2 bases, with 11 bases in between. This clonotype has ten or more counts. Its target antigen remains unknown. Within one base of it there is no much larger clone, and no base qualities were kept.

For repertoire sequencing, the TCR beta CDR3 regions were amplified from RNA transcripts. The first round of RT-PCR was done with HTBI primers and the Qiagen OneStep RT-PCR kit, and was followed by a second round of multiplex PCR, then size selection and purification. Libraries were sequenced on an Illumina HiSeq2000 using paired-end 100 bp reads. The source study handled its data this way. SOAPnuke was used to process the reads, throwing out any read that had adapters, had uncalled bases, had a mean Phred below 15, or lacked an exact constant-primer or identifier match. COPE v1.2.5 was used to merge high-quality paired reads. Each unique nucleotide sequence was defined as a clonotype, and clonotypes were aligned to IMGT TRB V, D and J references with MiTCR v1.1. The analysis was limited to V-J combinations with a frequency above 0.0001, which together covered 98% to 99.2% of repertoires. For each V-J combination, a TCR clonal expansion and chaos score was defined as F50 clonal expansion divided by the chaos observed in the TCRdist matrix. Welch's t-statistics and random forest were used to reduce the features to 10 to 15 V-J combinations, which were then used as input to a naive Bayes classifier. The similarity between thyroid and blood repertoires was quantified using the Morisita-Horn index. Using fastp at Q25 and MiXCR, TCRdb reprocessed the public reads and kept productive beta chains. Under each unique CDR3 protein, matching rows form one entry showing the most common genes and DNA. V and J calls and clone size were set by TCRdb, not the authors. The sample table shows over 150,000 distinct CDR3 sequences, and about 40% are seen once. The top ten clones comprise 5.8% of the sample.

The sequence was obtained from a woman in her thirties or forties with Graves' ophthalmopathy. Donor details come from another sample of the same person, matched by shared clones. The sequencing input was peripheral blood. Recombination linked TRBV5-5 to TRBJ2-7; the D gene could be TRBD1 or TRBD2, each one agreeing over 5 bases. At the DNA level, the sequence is TGTGCCAGCAGCTTATCAGGGACGACCTACGAGCAGTACTTC. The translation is CASSLSGTTYEQYF. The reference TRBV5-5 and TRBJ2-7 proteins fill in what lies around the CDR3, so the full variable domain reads DAGVTQSPTHLIKTRGQQVTLRCSPISGHKSVSWYQQVLGQGPQFIFQYYEKEERGRGNFPDRFSARQFPNYSSELNVNALLLGDSALYLCASSLSGTTYEQYFGPGTRLTVT.